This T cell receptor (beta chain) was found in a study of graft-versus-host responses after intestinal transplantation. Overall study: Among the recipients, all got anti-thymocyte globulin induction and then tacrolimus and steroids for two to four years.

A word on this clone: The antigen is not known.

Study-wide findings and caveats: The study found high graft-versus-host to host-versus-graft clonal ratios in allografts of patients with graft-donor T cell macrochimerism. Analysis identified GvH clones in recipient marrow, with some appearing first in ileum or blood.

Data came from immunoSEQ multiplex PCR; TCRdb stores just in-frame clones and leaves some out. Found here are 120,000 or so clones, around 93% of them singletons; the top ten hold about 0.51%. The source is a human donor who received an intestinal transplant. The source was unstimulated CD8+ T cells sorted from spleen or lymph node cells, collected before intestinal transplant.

The CDR3, as DNA: TGTGCCAGCAGCCAGACAGGGACGGCTGAAGCTTTCTTT. Amino acids: CASSQTGTAEAFF. The chain recombines TRBV7-6 with TRBJ1-1, with 7 positions matching TRBD1. V was pared by 5 bases and J by 6 bases, with 6 bases of the junction left unmatched. The CDR3 is 13 amino acids. Germline CDR1 is SGHVS and CDR2 is FNYEAQ.